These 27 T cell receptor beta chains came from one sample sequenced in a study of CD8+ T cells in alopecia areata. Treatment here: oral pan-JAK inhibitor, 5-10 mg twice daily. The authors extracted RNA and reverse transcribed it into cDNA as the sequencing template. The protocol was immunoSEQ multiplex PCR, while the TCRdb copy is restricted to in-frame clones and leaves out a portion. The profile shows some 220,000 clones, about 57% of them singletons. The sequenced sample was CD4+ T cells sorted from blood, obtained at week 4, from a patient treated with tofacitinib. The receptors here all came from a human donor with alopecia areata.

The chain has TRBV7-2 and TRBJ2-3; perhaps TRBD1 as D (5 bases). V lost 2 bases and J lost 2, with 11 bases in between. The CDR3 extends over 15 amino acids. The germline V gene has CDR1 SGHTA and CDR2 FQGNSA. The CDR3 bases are TGTGCCAGCAGCTTAAGGGCAGGGATCACAGATACGCAGTATTTT. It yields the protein CASSLRAGITDTQYF.

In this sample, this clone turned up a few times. The CDR3 here is CASSRGTSNSNQPQHF. The CDR3 DNA follows: TGTGCCAGCAGCCGCGGGACTTCCAATAGCAATCAGCCCCAGCATTTT. The chain combines TRBV5-6 with TRBJ1-5, with a tentative D call TRBD1 (5 bases). The CDR3 extends over 16 amino acids. CDR1 is SGHDT and CDR2 is YYEEEE in the germline V gene. V shed 4 bases and J shed 0 bases, with 14 bases lying between them.

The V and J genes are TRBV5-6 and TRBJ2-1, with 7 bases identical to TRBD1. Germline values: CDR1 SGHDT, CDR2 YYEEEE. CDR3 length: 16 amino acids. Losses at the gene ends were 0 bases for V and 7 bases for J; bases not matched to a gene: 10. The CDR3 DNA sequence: TGTGCCAGCAGCTTGGTGGGACAGCAAATCGTAAATGAGCAGTTCTTC. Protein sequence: CASSLVGQQIVNEQFF.

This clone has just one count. CDR3 nucleotides: TGCAGCGTTTCTCAGGGGGCGCATGGCTACACCTTC. This translates into CSVSQGAHGYTF. The chain joins TRBV29-1 to TRBJ1-2, with 8 nucleotides matching TRBD1. CDR1 is SQVTM and CDR2 is ANQGSEA in the germline V gene. The J segment lost 6 bases and the V segment lost 5 bases, leaving 5 bases of the junction unmatched. This CDR3 is 12 amino acids long.

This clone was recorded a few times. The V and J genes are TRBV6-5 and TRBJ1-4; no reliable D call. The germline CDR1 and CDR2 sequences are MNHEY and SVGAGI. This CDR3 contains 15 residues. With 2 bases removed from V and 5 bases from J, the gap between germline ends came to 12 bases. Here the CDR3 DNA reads TGTGCCAGCAGTTACCTGGGCACCAACAATGAAAAACTGTTTTTT. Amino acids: CASSYLGTNNEKLFF.

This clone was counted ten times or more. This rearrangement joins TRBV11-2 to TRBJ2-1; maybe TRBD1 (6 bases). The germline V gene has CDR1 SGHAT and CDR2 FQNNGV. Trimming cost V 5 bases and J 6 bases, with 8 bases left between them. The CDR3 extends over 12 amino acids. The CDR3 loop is CASSVQGNEQFF. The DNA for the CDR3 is TGTGCCAGCAGCGTACAGGGCAATGAGCAGTTCTTC.

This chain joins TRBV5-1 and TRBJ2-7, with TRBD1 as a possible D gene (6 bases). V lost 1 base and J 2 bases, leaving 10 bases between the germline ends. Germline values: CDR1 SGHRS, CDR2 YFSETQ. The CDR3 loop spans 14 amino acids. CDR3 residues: CASSLMDSAYEQYF. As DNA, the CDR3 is TGCGCCAGCAGCTTGATGGACAGCGCCTACGAGCAGTACTTC.

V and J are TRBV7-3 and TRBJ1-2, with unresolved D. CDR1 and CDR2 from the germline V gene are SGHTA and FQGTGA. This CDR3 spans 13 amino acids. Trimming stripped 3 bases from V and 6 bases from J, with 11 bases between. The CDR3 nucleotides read TGTGCCAGCAGCTTGGCCGGGGTTGATGGCTACACCTTC. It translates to CASSLAGVDGYTF.

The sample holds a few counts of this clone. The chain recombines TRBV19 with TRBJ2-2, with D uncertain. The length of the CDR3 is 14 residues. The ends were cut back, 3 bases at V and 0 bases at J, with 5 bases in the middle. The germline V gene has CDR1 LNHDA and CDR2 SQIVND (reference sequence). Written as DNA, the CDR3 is TGTGCCAGTAGTATCGGTCCGAACACCGGGGAGCTGTTTTTT. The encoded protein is CASSIGPNTGELFF.

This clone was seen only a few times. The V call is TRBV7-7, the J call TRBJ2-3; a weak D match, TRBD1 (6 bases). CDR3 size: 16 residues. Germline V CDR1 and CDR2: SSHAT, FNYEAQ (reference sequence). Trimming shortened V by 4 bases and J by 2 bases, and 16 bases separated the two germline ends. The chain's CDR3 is CASSSGQGIHTDTQYF. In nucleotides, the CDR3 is TGTGCCAGCAGCTCGGGGCAGGGGATCCACACAGATACGCAGTATTTT.

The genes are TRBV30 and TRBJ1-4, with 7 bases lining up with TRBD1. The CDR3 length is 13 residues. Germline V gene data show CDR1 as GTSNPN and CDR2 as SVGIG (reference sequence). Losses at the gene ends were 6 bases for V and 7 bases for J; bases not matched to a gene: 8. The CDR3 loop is CACTGVRGEKLFF. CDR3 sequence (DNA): TGTGCCTGCACAGGGGTCCGTGGTGAAAAACTGTTTTTT.

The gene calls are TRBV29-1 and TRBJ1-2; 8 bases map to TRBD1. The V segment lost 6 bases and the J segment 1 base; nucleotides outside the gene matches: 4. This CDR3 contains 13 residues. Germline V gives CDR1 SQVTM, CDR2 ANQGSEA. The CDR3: CSVRGQGNYGYTF. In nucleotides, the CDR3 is TGCAGCGTCAGAGGACAGGGTAACTATGGCTACACCTTC.

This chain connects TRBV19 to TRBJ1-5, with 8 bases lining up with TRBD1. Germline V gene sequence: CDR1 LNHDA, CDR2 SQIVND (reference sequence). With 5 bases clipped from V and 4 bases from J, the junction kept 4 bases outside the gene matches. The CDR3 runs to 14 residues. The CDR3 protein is CASSSTGVNQPQHF. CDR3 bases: TGTGCCAGTAGTTCGACAGGGGTAAATCAGCCCCAGCATTTT.

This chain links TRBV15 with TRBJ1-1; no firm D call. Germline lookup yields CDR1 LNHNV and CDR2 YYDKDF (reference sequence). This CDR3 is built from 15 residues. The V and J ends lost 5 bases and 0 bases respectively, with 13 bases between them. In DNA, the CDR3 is TGTGCCACCAGCCCAACCGGGATCCTGAACACTGAAGCTTTCTTT. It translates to CATSPTGILNTEAFF.

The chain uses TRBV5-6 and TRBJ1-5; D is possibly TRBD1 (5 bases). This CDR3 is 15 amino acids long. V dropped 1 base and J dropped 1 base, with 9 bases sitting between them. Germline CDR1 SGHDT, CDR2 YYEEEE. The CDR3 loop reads CASSLKWGSNQPQHF. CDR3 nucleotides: TGTGCCAGCAGCTTGAAATGGGGCAGCAATCAGCCCCAGCATTTT.

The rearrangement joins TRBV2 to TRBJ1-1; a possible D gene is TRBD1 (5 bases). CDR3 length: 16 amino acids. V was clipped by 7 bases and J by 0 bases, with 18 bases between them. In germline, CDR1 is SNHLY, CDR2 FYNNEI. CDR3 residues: CASILSSGTLNTEAFF. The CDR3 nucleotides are TGTGCCAGCATTTTATCATCTGGGACGTTGAACACTGAAGCTTTCTTT.

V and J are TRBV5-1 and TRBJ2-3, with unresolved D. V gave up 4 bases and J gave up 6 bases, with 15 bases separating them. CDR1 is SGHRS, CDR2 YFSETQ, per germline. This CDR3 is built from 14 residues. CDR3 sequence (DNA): TGCGCCAGCAGCCAGGACGCCCCTGAGGATACGCAGTATTTT. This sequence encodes CASSQDAPEDTQYF. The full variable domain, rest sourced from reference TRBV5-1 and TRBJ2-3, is KAGVTQTPRYLIKTRGQQVTLSCSPISGHRSVSWYQQTPGQGLQFLFEYFSETQRNKGNFPGRFSGRQFSNSRSEMNVSTLELGDSALYLCASSQDAPEDTQYFGPGTRLTVL.

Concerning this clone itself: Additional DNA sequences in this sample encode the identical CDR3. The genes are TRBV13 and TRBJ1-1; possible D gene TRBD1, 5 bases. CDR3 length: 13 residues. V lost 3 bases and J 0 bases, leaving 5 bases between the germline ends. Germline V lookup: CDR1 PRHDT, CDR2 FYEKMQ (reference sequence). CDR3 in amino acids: CASSFRVNTEAFF. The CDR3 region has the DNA TGTGCCAGCAGCTTCAGGGTGAACACTGAAGCTTTCTTT.

Here the CDR3 DNA reads TGCAGCGTTGACCCGGTGGCATTATCTACCCAAAGCGGGGTTAACTATGGCTACACCTTC. It specifies CSVDPVALSTQSGVNYGYTF. This sequence joins TRBV29-1 and TRBJ1-2; no clear D gene. CDR1 is SQVTM, CDR2 ANQGSEA, per germline. CDR3 length: 20 residues. V was trimmed by 3 bases and J by 1 base, leaving 30 bases between them.

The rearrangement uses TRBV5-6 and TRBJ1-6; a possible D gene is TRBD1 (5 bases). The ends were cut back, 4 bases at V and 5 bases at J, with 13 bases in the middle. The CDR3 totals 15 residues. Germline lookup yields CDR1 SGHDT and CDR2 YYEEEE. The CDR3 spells CASSLIGADNSPLHF. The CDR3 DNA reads TGTGCCAGCAGCCTCATAGGGGCTGATAATTCACCCCTCCACTTT.

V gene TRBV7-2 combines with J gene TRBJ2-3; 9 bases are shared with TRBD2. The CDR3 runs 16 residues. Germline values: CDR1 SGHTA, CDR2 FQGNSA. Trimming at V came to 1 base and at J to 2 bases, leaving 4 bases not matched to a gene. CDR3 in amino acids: CASSLGLADPTDTQYF. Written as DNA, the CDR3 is TGTGCCAGCAGCTTAGGACTAGCGGACCCCACAGATACGCAGTATTTT. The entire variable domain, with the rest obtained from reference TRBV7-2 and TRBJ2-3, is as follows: GAGVSQSPSNKVTEKGKDVELRCDPISGHTALYWYRQSLGQGLEFLIYFQGNSAPDKSGLPSDRFSAERTGGSVSTLTIQRTQQEDSAVYLCASSLGLADPTDTQYFGPGTRLTVL.

DNA of the CDR3: TGTGCCAGTAGTATAGTAGAGGGGCTCGGGGAGCTGTTTTTT. It is translated as CASSIVEGLGELFF. V usage is TRBV19 and J usage is TRBJ2-2; D tentatively fits TRBD1 or TRBD2 (5 bases each). CDR3 length: 14 amino acids. V was pared by 1 base and J by 7 bases, with 10 bases between. CDR1 LNHDA and CDR2 SQIVND come from the germline V gene (reference sequence).

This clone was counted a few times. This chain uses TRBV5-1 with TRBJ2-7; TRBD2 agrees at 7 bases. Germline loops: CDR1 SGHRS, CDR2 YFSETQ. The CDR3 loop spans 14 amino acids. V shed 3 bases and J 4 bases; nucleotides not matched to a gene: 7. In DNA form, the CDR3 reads TGCGCCAGCAGCTCAGGCCTCGGGGGGTACGAGCAGTACTTC. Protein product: CASSSGLGGYEQYF. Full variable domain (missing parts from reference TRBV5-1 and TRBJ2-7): KAGVTQTPRYLIKTRGQQVTLSCSPISGHRSVSWYQQTPGQGLQFLFEYFSETQRNKGNFPGRFSGRQFSNSRSEMNVSTLELGDSALYLCASSSGLGGYEQYFGPGTRLTVT.

The CDR3: CASSLTGNTGELFF. The CDR3 coding sequence is TGTGCCAGCAGCTTGACAGGGAACACCGGGGAGCTGTTTTTT. This rearrangement joins TRBV5-6 to TRBJ2-2; a weak D match, TRBD1 (5 bases). Trimming removed 1 base at V and 1 base at J, with 5 bases between. Germline CDR1 and CDR2: SGHDT and YYEEEE. The CDR3 has 14 residues.

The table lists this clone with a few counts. The CDR3 here is CASSLALGPLNTEAFF. The DNA for the CDR3 is TGTGCCAGCAGCTTAGCCCTCGGACCGCTTAATACTGAAGCTTTCTTT. The genes are TRBV11-3 and TRBJ1-1, with D unresolved. The CDR3 spans 16 residues. CDR1 SGHNT and CDR2 YENEEA come from the germline V gene. Between the trimmed V and J ends, which lost 1 base and 5 bases, there was a span of 17 bases.

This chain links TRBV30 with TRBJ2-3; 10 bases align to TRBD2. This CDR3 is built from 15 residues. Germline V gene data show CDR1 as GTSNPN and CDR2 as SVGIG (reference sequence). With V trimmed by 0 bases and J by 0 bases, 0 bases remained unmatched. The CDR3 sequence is CAWSVLAGSTDTQYF. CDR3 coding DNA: TGTGCCTGGAGTGTACTAGCGGGAAGCACAGATACGCAGTATTTT.

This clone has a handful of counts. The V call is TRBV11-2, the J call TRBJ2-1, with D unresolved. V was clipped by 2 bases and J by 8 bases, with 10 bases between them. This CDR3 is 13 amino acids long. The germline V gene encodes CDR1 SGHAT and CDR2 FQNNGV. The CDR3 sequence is CASSLLGIDEQFF. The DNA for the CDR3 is TGTGCCAGCAGCTTACTGGGGATCGATGAGCAGTTCTTC.